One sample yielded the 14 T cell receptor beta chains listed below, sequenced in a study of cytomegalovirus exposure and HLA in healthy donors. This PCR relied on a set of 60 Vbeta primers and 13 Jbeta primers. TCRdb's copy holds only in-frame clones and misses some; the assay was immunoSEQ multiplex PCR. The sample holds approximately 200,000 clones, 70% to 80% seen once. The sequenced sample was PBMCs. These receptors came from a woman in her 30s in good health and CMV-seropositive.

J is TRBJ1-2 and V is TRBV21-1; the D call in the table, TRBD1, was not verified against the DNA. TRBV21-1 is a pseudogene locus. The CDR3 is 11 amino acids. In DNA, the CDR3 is TGTGCCAGCAACCAGAACTATGGCTACACCTTC. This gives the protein CASNQNYGYTF.

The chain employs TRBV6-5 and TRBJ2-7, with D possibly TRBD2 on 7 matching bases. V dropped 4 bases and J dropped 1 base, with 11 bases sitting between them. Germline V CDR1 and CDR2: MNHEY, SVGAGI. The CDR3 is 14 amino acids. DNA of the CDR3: TGTGCCAGCAGTTCGGCGGGGGCGTCCTACGAGCAGTACTTC. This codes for CASSSAGASYEQYF.

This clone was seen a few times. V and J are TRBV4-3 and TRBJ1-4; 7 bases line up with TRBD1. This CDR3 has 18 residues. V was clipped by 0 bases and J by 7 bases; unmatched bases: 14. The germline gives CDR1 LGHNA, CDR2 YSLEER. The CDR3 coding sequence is TGCGCCAGCAGCCAAGAGCTTGACAGGGCGTGGAGGCGTGAAAAACTGTTTTTT. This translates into CASSQELDRAWRREKLFF.

CDR3 in amino acids: CASSSGRGRPGEQFF. The CDR3 DNA follows: TGTGCCAGCAGCTCGGGGAGGGGTAGGCCCGGGGAGCAGTTCTTC. This sequence joins TRBV7-8 and TRBJ2-1; 7 bases map to TRBD2. Germline V gene lookup returns CDR1 SGHVS and CDR2 FQNEAQ. The trim removed 4 bases at V and 10 bases at J, leaving 13 bases unmatched. The CDR3 has 15 amino acids.

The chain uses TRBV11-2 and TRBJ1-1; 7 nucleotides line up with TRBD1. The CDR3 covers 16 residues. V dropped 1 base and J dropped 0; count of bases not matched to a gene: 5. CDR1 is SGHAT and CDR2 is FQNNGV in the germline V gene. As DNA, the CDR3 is TGTGCCAGCAGCTTAGGGAAGGGGGCGATGAACACTGAAGCTTTCTTT. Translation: CASSLGKGAMNTEAFF.

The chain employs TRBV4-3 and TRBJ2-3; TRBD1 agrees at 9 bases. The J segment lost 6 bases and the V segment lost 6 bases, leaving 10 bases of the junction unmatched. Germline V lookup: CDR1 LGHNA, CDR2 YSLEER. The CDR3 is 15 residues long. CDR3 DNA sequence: TGCGCCAGCAGTTACCGGGACAGGGATGCTGATACGCAGTATTTT. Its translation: CASSYRDRDADTQYF.

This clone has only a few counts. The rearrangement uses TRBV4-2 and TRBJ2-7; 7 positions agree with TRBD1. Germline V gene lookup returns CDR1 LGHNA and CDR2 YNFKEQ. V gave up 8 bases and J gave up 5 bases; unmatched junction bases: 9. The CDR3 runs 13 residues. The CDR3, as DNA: TGTGCCAGCCAAACGACAGGGTATGACGAGCAGTACTTC. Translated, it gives CASQTTGYDEQYF.

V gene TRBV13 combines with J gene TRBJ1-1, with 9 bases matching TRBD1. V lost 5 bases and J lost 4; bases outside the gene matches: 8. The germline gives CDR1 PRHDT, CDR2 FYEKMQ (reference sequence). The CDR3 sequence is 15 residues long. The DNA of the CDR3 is TGTGCCAGCAGCCTTTACAGGGGGCCGGTCACTGAAGCTTTCTTT. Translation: CASSLYRGPVTEAFF.

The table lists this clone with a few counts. The CDR3 loop reads CASSLRTGVGEQYF. In nucleotides, the CDR3 is TGCGCCAGCAGCCTTCGGACAGGGGTGGGCGAGCAGTACTTC. The gene calls are TRBV5-1 and TRBJ2-7; 9 nucleotides line up with TRBD1. The CDR3 has 14 amino acids. V trimming: 4 bases; J trimming: 6 bases; junction bases outside the gene matches: 8. CDR1 and CDR2 from the germline V gene are SGHRS and YFSETQ. The full variable domain, in which reference TRBV5-1 and TRBJ2-7 provide the parts outside the CDR3, is KAGVTQTPRYLIKTRGQQVTLSCSPISGHRSVSWYQQTPGQGLQFLFEYFSETQRNKGNFPGRFSGRQFSNSRSEMNVSTLELGDSALYLCASSLRTGVGEQYFGPGTRLTVT.

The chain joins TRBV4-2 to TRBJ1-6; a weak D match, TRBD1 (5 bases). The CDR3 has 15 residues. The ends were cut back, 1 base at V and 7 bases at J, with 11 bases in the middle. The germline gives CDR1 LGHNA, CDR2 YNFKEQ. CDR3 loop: CASSQVWAGNSPLHF. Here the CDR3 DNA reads TGTGCCAGCAGCCAAGTCTGGGCAGGGAATTCACCCCTCCACTTT.

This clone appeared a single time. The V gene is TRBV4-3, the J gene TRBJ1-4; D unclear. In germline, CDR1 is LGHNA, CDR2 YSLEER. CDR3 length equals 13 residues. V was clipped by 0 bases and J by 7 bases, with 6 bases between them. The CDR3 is CASSQDSTEKLFF. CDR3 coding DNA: TGCGCCAGCAGCCAAGATAGTACTGAAAAACTGTTTTTT.

CDR3 bases: TGTGCCAGTAGTCTACAGGGGGCAGACACCGGGGAGCTGTTTTTT. Its translation is CASSLQGADTGELFF. V and J are TRBV19 and TRBJ2-2; 9 positions agree with TRBD1. Germline values: CDR1 LNHDA, CDR2 SQIVND (reference sequence). The trim removed 5 bases at V and 3 bases at J, leaving 4 bases unmatched. The CDR3 spans 15 residues. The full variable domain, its missing parts supplied by reference TRBV19 and TRBJ2-2, is DGGITQSPKYLFRKEGQNVTLSCEQNLNHDAMYWYRQDPGQGLRLIYYSQIVNDFQKGDIAEGYSVSREKKESFPLTVTSAQKNPTAFYLCASSLQGADTGELFFGEGSRLTVL.

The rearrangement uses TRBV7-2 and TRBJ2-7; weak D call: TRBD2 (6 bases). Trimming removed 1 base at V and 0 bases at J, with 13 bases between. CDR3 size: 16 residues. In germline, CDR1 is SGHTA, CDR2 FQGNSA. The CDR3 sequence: CASSLGGVANSYEQYF. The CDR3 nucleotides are TGTGCCAGCAGCTTAGGGGGGGTAGCGAACTCCTACGAGCAGTACTTC. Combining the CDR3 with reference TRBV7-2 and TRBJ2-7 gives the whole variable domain GAGVSQSPSNKVTEKGKDVELRCDPISGHTALYWYRQSLGQGLEFLIYFQGNSAPDKSGLPSDRFSAERTGGSVSTLTIQRTQQEDSAVYLCASSLGGVANSYEQYFGPGTRLTVT.

The CDR3 DNA reads as TGTGCCAGCAGCCCTCAGGGGTCTTTGGGCGAGCAGTACTTC. The encoded protein is CASSPQGSLGEQYF. The rearrangement links TRBV7-2 to TRBJ2-7, with a tentative D call TRBD1 (6 bases). The germline gives CDR1 SGHTA, CDR2 FQGNSA. The CDR3 has 14 residues. The V and J ends lost 5 bases and 6 bases respectively, with 17 bases between them. Filled out from reference TRBV7-2 and TRBJ2-7, the complete variable domain reads GAGVSQSPSNKVTEKGKDVELRCDPISGHTALYWYRQSLGQGLEFLIYFQGNSAPDKSGLPSDRFSAERTGGSVSTLTIQRTQQEDSAVYLCASSPQGSLGEQYFGPGTRLTVT.